A single sample gave rise to the 16 T cell receptor beta chains below, sequenced in a study of cytomegalovirus exposure and HLA in healthy donors. TCRdb's table, derived via immunoSEQ multiplex PCR, lists solely in-frame clones and lacks some. Seen here are 250,000 or so clones, about 83% observed once, and the top ten hold 2.6%. Material for sequencing was PBMCs. The receptors derive from a man younger than 35 in good health and CMV-seronegative.

The chain employs TRBV29-1 and TRBJ1-3; the D gene is possibly TRBD1 (5 bases). CDR1 is SQVTM and CDR2 is ANQGSEA in the germline V gene. The CDR3 contains 14 residues. V lost 6 bases and J lost 3, with 15 bases in between. The CDR3 protein is CSVRPTGGGNTIYF. In DNA form, the CDR3 reads TGCAGCGTCCGACCCACCGGGGGTGGAAACACCATATATTTT.

This chain links TRBV10-3 with TRBJ2-6, with D possibly matching TRBD1 (6 bases). V lost 7 bases to trimming and J lost 4 bases, with 11 bases between them. Germline CDR1 ENHRY, CDR2 SYGVKD. The CDR3 has 14 residues. The CDR3 coding sequence is TGTGCCATCATGCAGGGGACCGGGGCCAACGTCCTGACTTTC. Translating it yields CAIMQGTGANVLTF.

V usage is TRBV7-4 and J usage is TRBJ1-4; D is ambiguous. V dropped 4 bases and J dropped 8 bases, with 17 bases sitting between them. CDR1 and CDR2 (germline): SGHVT, SQSDAQ. The CDR3 runs to 15 residues. Here the CDR3 DNA reads TGTGCCAGCAGCTCCCCTCGAGGGTTACGGGAAAAACTGTTTTTT. Encoded protein: CASSSPRGLREKLFF.

The chain has TRBV28 and TRBJ2-6; D is undetermined. The CDR3 is 15 amino acids. Germline CDR1 reads MDHEN; CDR2 reads SYDVKM. Deletions cut 5 bases from V and 0 bases from J, with 8 bases between. CDR3 sequence: CASSRHNSGANVLTF. Written as DNA, the CDR3 is TGTGCCAGCAGTAGACATAACTCTGGGGCCAACGTCCTGACTTTC.

The chain combines TRBV13 with TRBJ2-7, with D possibly being TRBD1 (6 bases). Trimming took 10 bases from V and 0 from J, leaving 13 bases between them. The CDR3 loop spans 13 amino acids. Germline V gene data show CDR1 as PRHDT and CDR2 as FYEKMQ (reference sequence). The CDR3 reads CATSRDNSYEQYF. DNA for the CDR3: TGTGCCACATCACGGGACAACTCCTACGAGCAGTACTTC.

The V and J genes are TRBV5-4 and TRBJ1-2, with a weak D call TRBD1 (5 bases). CDR3 length: 13 amino acids. The germline V gene encodes CDR1 SGHNT and CDR2 YYREEE (reference sequence). The germline V and J ends were trimmed by 6 bases and 4 bases, with 13 bases remaining between them. This CDR3 is CASTVLGGYGYTF. CDR3 nucleotide sequence: TGTGCCAGCACCGTCCTCGGGGGCTATGGCTACACCTTC.

V usage is TRBV9 and J usage is TRBJ2-7, with 11 nucleotides matching TRBD1. The CDR3 consists of 14 residues. Germline assignment: CDR1 SGDLS and CDR2 YYNGEE. J gave up 5 bases and V 3 bases, and 4 bases lay outside the gene matches. In nucleotides, the CDR3 is TGTGCCAGCAGCGCGGGACAGGGGGTTAACGAGCAGTACTTC. It codes for CASSAGQGVNEQYF.

The rearrangement uses TRBV19 and TRBJ2-1, with TRBD2 identical over 14 bases. Germline lookup yields CDR1 LNHDA and CDR2 SQIVND (reference sequence). This CDR3 contains 17 residues. The V and J ends lost 5 bases and 6 bases, in that order; junction bases with no gene match: 9. In DNA form, the CDR3 reads TGTGCCAGTAGTGTGGGACTAGCGGGAGATGGCCCCAATGAGCAGTTCTTC. It translates to CASSVGLAGDGPNEQFF.

The rearrangement uses TRBV10-3 and TRBJ2-5; D ambiguous. V was shortened by 8 bases and J by 5 bases, with 15 bases between the two germline ends. The CDR3 is 13 residues long. The germline V gene encodes CDR1 ENHRY and CDR2 SYGVKD. DNA for the CDR3: TGTGCCATCTCTCTGGCCGCGGAGGAGACCCAGTACTTC. Protein sequence: CAISLAAEETQYF.

The rearrangement joins TRBV7-8 to TRBJ1-6; no definite D call. This CDR3 comprises 13 residues. V gave up 4 bases and J gave up 4 bases, with 5 bases separating them. CDR1 is SGHVS and CDR2 is FQNEAQ in the germline V gene. CDR3 loop: CASSSRYNSPLHF. Written as DNA, the CDR3 is TGTGCCAGCAGCTCTAGGTATAATTCACCCCTCCACTTT.

This chain connects TRBV7-2 to TRBJ2-1; 9 bases are shared with TRBD1. V gave up 2 bases and J gave up 4 bases; unmatched junction bases: 6. CDR3 size: 16 residues. Germline values: CDR1 SGHTA, CDR2 FQGNSA. CDR3 nucleotides: TGTGCCAGCAGCTTAACCTCCGGGACAGGGTACAATGAGCAGTTCTTC. Residues: CASSLTSGTGYNEQFF. The full variable domain, its missing parts supplied by reference TRBV7-2 and TRBJ2-1, is GAGVSQSPSNKVTEKGKDVELRCDPISGHTALYWYRQSLGQGLEFLIYFQGNSAPDKSGLPSDRFSAERTGGSVSTLTIQRTQQEDSAVYLCASSLTSGTGYNEQFFGPGTRLTVL.

V is TRBV6-1 and J is TRBJ2-5, with D possibly being TRBD1 (5 bases). Germline V lookup: CDR1 MNHNS, CDR2 SASEGT. CDR3 length equals 12 residues. V was cut by 2 bases and J by 4 bases, with 5 bases left in between. The CDR3 loop is CASSEQGETQYF. CDR3 in DNA: TGTGCCAGCAGTGAACAGGGAGAGACCCAGTACTTC.

The CDR3 bases are TGTGCCAGCAGCTTAATACTAGCGGCTTACAATGAGCAGTTCTTC. This sequence encodes CASSLILAAYNEQFF. The chain combines TRBV7-9 with TRBJ2-1; 8 bases fit TRBD2. CDR1 and CDR2 from the germline V gene are SEHNR and FQNEAQ (reference sequence). The ends lost 2 bases at V and 4 bases at J; junction bases unmatched: 4. This CDR3 comprises 15 residues.

The rearrangement links TRBV7-9 to TRBJ2-3; TRBD2 agrees at 8 bases. Germline lookup yields CDR1 SEHNR and CDR2 FQNEAQ (reference sequence). This CDR3 has 15 residues. V trimming: 6 bases; J trimming: 4 bases; junction bases outside the gene matches: 9. CDR3 nucleotide sequence: TGTGCCAGCAGGTCACTAGCGGCCCCCCCAGATACGCAGTATTTT. Amino acid sequence: CASRSLAAPPDTQYF.

The chain couples TRBV7-8 to TRBJ2-7; 11 bases fit TRBD1. Trimming cost V 5 bases and J 7 bases; bases outside gene matches: 10. The CDR3 loop spans 15 amino acids. Per germline, CDR1 SGHVS and CDR2 FQNEAQ. The CDR3 sequence is CASSATGTGGREQYF. DNA for the CDR3: TGTGCCAGCAGCGCTACCGGGACAGGGGGTCGAGAGCAGTACTTC.

This clone has just a few counts. The chain joins TRBV19 to TRBJ2-1; 14 positions match TRBD2. CDR1 and CDR2 from the germline V gene are LNHDA and SQIVND (reference sequence). Trimming at V came to 5 bases and at J to 6 bases, leaving 3 bases not matched to a gene. The CDR3 runs 15 residues. CDR3 nucleotide sequence: TGTGCCAGTAGTGTCGGGACTAGCGGGAGCAATGAGCAGTTCTTC. It yields the protein CASSVGTSGSNEQFF.